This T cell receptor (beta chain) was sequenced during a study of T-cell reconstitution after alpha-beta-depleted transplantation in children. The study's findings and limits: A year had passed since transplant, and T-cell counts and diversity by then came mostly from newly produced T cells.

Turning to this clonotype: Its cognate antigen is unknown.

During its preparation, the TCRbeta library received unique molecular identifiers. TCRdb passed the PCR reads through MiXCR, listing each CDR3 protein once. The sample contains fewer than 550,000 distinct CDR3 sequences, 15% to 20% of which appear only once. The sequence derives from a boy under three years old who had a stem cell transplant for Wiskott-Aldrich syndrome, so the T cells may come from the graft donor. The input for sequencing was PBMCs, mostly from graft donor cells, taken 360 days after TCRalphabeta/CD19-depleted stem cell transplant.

The CDR3 sequence is CATSEPGKGQPQHF. In DNA, the CDR3 is TGTGCCACCAGTGAACCAGGGAAAGGTCAGCCCCAGCATTTT. The gene calls are TRBV24-1 and TRBJ1-5; possible D gene TRBD1, 5 bases. This CDR3 comprises 14 residues. Trimming stripped 4 bases from V and 6 bases from J, with 12 bases between. CDR1 is KGHDR and CDR2 is SFDVKD in the germline V gene.